A single sample gave rise to the 21 T cell receptor beta chains below, sequenced in a study of T cell repertoires in cytomegalovirus infection. Via MiXCR, TCRdb re-called the reads, giving one row per CDR3 protein. The table shows over 100,000 distinct CDR3 sequences, with 25% to 30% occurring only once. Which antigens these TCRs recognize remains unknown. This specimen consisted of CD8+ T cells from cultured PBMCs, obtained from culture after CMV antigen stimulation. The receptors stem from a human donor in good health (CMV status not recorded). Some clones in this sample may be carry-over from other donors' samples.

This chain uses TRBV7-8 with TRBJ1-2; D uncertain. The CDR3 loop spans 12 amino acids. CDR1 and CDR2 (germline): SGHVS, FQNEAQ. The V end was cut by 1 base, the J end by 10 bases, with 10 bases between. The CDR3 nucleotides read TGTGCCAGCAGCTTAGGTTGGGTATCCTACACCTTC. It yields the protein CASSLGWVSYTF.

This clonotype was seen at least ten times. This sequence joins TRBV7-9 and TRBJ2-7; D gene unclear. V was cut by 5 bases and J by 3 bases, with 11 bases left in between. CDR3 length: 13 residues. Germline V gene data show CDR1 as SEHNR and CDR2 as FQNEAQ (reference sequence). CDR3 in DNA: TGTGCCAGCAGCACGCAGAGCTTCTACGAGCAGTACTTC. It is translated as CASSTQSFYEQYF.

This clonotype came up many times. The CDR3: CASSVGLAGTDTQYF. The CDR3 DNA follows: TGTGCCAGCAGCGTAGGACTAGCGGGCACAGATACGCAGTATTTT. The J gene is TRBJ2-3, the V gene TRBV9, with 9 bases identical to TRBD2. The length of the CDR3 is 15 residues. Germline V gives CDR1 SGDLS, CDR2 YYNGEE. The V and J ends lost 0 bases and 1 base, in that order; junction bases with no gene match: 0.

V and J are TRBV6-4 and TRBJ2-5; D possibly corresponds to TRBD2 (5 bases). Trimming stripped 0 bases from V and 0 bases from J, with 14 bases between. The CDR3 sequence is 17 residues long. CDR1 is MRHNA, CDR2 SNTAGT, per germline. CDR3 bases: TGTGCCAGCAGTGACTCGAATGCGCGGGCGGACCAAGAGACCCAGTACTTC. Its translation is CASSDSNARADQETQYF.

This chain joins TRBV29-1 and TRBJ2-1; TRBD2 matches at 9 bases. In germline, CDR1 is SQVTM, CDR2 ANQGSEA. CDR3 length: 17 residues. Trimming at V came to 1 base and at J to 7 bases, leaving 14 bases not matched to a gene. The CDR3 nucleotides are TGCAGCGTTGAAGGTCTAGAGTCGCGGGGGGGCGGGAATGAGCAGTTCTTC. Encoded protein: CSVEGLESRGGGNEQFF.

The J gene is TRBJ2-7, the V gene TRBV20-1; 10 bases agree with TRBD1. The CDR3 loop spans 15 amino acids. Losses at the gene ends were 5 bases for V and 1 base for J; bases not matched to a gene: 8. From germline, CDR1 is DFQATT and CDR2 SNEGSKA (reference sequence). The CDR3 DNA sequence: TGCAGTGCTCGGGACAGGGGCGACTTATCCTACGAGCAGTACTTC. Translated: CSARDRGDLSYEQYF.

This clonotype was seen only a few times. This chain joins TRBV6-1 and TRBJ2-7; D not resolved. Trimming left V 0 bases short and J 0 bases short, with 12 bases between. Looked up from germline, CDR1 is MNHNS and CDR2 is SASEGT. CDR3 length: 16 amino acids. The CDR3 spells CASSEAGLGISYEQYF. Here the CDR3 DNA reads TGTGCCAGCAGTGAAGCGGGCCTGGGCATCTCCTACGAGCAGTACTTC.

The chain employs TRBV14 and TRBJ2-1; 7 bases align to TRBD2. The V segment lost 2 bases and the J segment 8 bases; nucleotides outside the gene matches: 12. From germline, CDR1 is SGHDN and CDR2 FVKESK. This CDR3 region has 16 residues. The DNA of the CDR3 is TGTGCCAGCAGCCAACGAGCGGGGTTTAGAGGCTATGAGCAGTTCTTC. Its protein product is CASSQRAGFRGYEQFF.

Written as DNA, the CDR3 is TGTGCCAGCAGCGGGGACGTAGGAAACACCATATATTTT. The encoded protein is CASSGDVGNTIYF. This chain links TRBV7-9 with TRBJ1-3; a weak D match, TRBD1 (5 bases). Trimming removed 5 bases from V and 4 bases from J, with 9 bases in between. This CDR3 contains 13 residues. From germline, CDR1 is SEHNR and CDR2 FQNEAQ (reference sequence).

This clonotype was seen at least ten times. The CDR3 DNA reads TGTGCCAGCAGCTTGGCCTACTACAATGAGCAGTTCTTC. The encoded protein is CASSLAYYNEQFF. This chain joins TRBV5-4 and TRBJ2-1; D unresolved. Germline assignment: CDR1 SGHNT and CDR2 YYREEE (reference sequence). Trimming removed 0 bases at V and 3 bases at J, with 4 bases between. The CDR3 has 13 amino acids.

The chain carries TRBV6-6 and TRBJ1-3; a possible D gene is TRBD1 (6 bases). V was cut by 2 bases and J by 0 bases, with 23 bases left in between. The germline V gene has CDR1 MNHNY and CDR2 SVGAGI (reference sequence). The CDR3 is 20 amino acids. CDR3 in amino acids: CASSYPSGGPDKFSGNTIYF. The CDR3 nucleotides read TGTGCCAGCAGTTACCCCTCGGGGGGGCCGGATAAATTCTCTGGAAACACCATATATTTT.

This chain joins TRBV5-5 and TRBJ1-2; 7 bases line up with TRBD1. In germline, CDR1 is SGHKS, CDR2 YYEKEE (reference sequence). V shed 4 bases and J 4 bases; nucleotides not matched to a gene: 1. This CDR3 region has 12 residues. This CDR3 is CASSRDSYGYTF. In DNA, the CDR3 is TGTGCCAGCAGCCGGGACAGCTATGGCTACACCTTC. Supplemented by reference TRBV5-5 and TRBJ1-2, the full variable domain reads DAGVTQSPTHLIKTRGQQVTLRCSPISGHKSVSWYQQVLGQGPQFIFQYYEKEERGRGNFPDRFSARQFPNYSSELNVNALLLGDSALYLCASSRDSYGYTFGSGTRLTVV.

The sample holds many counts of this clonotype. The chain carries TRBV6-5 and TRBJ2-5; D is uncertain. V lost 1 base, J lost 1 base, and 7 bases lay in between. Germline V gene sequence: CDR1 MNHEY, CDR2 SVGAGI. The CDR3 sequence is 14 residues long. The CDR3, as DNA: TGTGCCAGCAGTTACTATATTGGCCAAGAGACCCAGTACTTC. The encoded protein is CASSYYIGQETQYF.

The chain's CDR3 is CASSLIRYEQYF. CDR3 DNA sequence: TGTGCCAGCAGTTTAATTCGGTACGAGCAGTACTTC. V usage is TRBV12-3 or TRBV12-4 and J usage is TRBJ2-7; D remains ambiguous. The V end was cut by 2 bases, the J end by 4 bases, with 6 bases between. CDR3 size: 12 residues.

The chain couples TRBV7-9 to TRBJ1-1; tentative D call: TRBD1 (5 bases). Germline assignment: CDR1 SEHNR and CDR2 FQNEAQ (reference sequence). The CDR3 runs 13 residues. V was pared by 5 bases and J by 0 bases, with 7 bases between. DNA of the CDR3: TGTGCCAGCAGCCCGGACATGAACACTGAAGCTTTCTTT. It translates to CASSPDMNTEAFF.

This clonotype turned up a few times. V and J are TRBV2 and TRBJ1-1; D is ambiguous. The CDR3 sequence is 11 residues long. Germline loops: CDR1 SNHLY, CDR2 FYNNEI. The V end was cut by 5 bases, the J end by 1 base, with 2 bases between. The CDR3, as DNA: TGTGCCAGCAGTACGAACACTGAAGCTTTCTTT. Its translation is CASSTNTEAFF.

The chain carries TRBV6-5 and TRBJ1-1; TRBD1 matches 7 bases. The CDR3 length is 14 residues. CDR1 MNHEY and CDR2 SVGAGI come from the germline V gene. V lost 8 bases, J lost 5 bases, and 11 bases stayed unmatched. The CDR3 coding sequence is TGTGCCAGCCGGATCTCAGGGGGGGCAACTGAAGCTTTCTTT. Translation: CASRISGGATEAFF.

This clonotype was observed at least ten times. The rearrangement uses TRBV12-3 or TRBV12-4 and TRBJ1-2; 7 bases align to TRBD1. The CDR3 totals 15 residues. V was clipped by 2 bases and J by 3 bases; unmatched bases: 6. DNA for the CDR3: TGTGCCAGCAGTTTATCGTGGACAGGCGACTATGGCTACACCTTC. Encoded protein: CASSLSWTGDYGYTF.

The CDR3 reads CASYTLGGREQYF. For the CDR3, the DNA is TGTGCCAGCTACACGTTGGGGGGCAGGGAGCAGTACTTC. The chain recombines TRBV12-3 or TRBV12-4 with TRBJ2-7; possibly TRBD1 or TRBD2 for D (6 bases each). This CDR3 comprises 13 residues. The ends were cut back, 8 bases at V and 7 bases at J, with 18 bases in the middle.

The chain joins TRBV5-6 to TRBJ2-1; no clear D. CDR1 and CDR2 (germline): SGHDT, YYEEEE. This CDR3 comprises 15 residues. V was trimmed by 0 bases and J by 0 bases, leaving 7 bases between them. CDR3 sequence (DNA): TGTGCCAGCAGCTTGGACATTAACTCCTACAATGAGCAGTTCTTC. Protein product: CASSLDINSYNEQFF.

This rearrangement joins TRBV27 to TRBJ2-2, with 7 bases matching TRBD2. The CDR3 runs to 13 residues. The V segment lost 6 bases and the J segment 4 bases; nucleotides outside the gene matches: 2. Germline lookup yields CDR1 MNHEY and CDR2 SMNVEV (reference sequence). In nucleotides, the CDR3 is TGTGCCAGCAGAGGGAGGGCCACCGGGGAGCTGTTTTTT. It is translated as CASRGRATGELFF.